This T cell receptor (beta chain) was found in a study of a mutant IDH1 vaccine in newly diagnosed glioma. Trimming removed 1 base at V and 3 bases at J, with 12 bases between. CDR1 is LGHNA, CDR2 YSLEER, per germline. There are 15 residues in the CDR3. Time point: week 35, safety follow-up. It was 300 ug of mutant IDH1 20-mer peptide that made up each vaccine dose, given with topical imiquimod. The data were produced by immunoSEQ multiplex PCR, yet TCRdb's version contains in-frame clones alone and is incomplete. This table has some 47,000 clones, about 76% appearing once. As concerns this clone: Its antigen is unknown.

The sequenced sample was PBMCs, obtained from a glioma patient whose treatment included an IDH1 peptide vaccine. This chain joins TRBV4-3 and TRBJ1-1; D unclear. The receptor's source is a woman between 40 and 50 years old with glioma. Some clones in this sample may be carry-over from other donors' samples. In DNA form, the CDR3 reads TGCGCCAGCAGCCAAGGCCCGAACGGGGACACTGAAGCTTTCTTT. This translates into CASSQGPNGDTEAFF.